This T cell receptor beta chain was found in a study of a mutant IDH1 vaccine in newly diagnosed glioma. The wider study: Either 4-6 weeks after radiotherapy alone or alongside temozolomide, vaccination was begun.

This sample's time point: week 47, end of study. In the vaccine, a single dose held 300 ug of the mutant IDH1 20-mer peptide, along with topical imiquimod. The V and J ends lost 5 bases and 1 base respectively, with 18 bases between them. This CDR3 is built from 17 residues. Germline assignment: CDR1 MNHEY and CDR2 SMNVEV (reference sequence). A word on this clone: Its antigen remains unidentified.

TCRdb's table, derived via immunoSEQ multiplex PCR, lists solely in-frame clones and lacks some. The table shows about 90,000 clones, with about nine tenths occurring only once. The specimen was PBMCs, collected from a glioma patient whose treatment included an IDH1 peptide vaccine. V gene TRBV27 combines with J gene TRBJ1-5; perhaps TRBD1 as D (6 bases). The receptor comes from a woman between 50 and 59 years old with glioma. Here the CDR3 DNA reads TGTGCCAGCAGTGCGACAGGAGGGATGGGCAGCAATCAGCCCCAGCATTTT. Its protein product is CASSATGGMGSNQPQHF.